This T cell receptor (beta chain) was captured by sequencing in a study of T cells in Graves' hyperthyroidism and ophthalmopathy. Whole-study findings and limits: Ophthalmopathy was told apart from stable hyperthyroidism by a 13 V-J model.

Newly diagnosed hyperthyroidism, duration under 2 months, in patients aged 18 to 65. Drawn at first hyperthyroidism diagnosis, the blood sample preceded any ophthalmopathy symptoms. Fresh peripheral blood, under 13 ml, yielded the PBMCs. Points on this clonotype: As yet, its antigen is unknown. Compared with germline, one end of the junction differs, possibly owing to a read error.

Amplification yielded TCR beta CDR3 regions, with RNA transcripts as the source. A set of HTBI primers served as the primers for a first-round RT-PCR of the TCR CDR3. TCRdb ran MiXCR on the multiplex PCR reads and lists one entry per CDR3 protein. This sample has approximately 400,000 distinct CDR3 sequences; around 14% occur once, and the top ten carry roughly a quarter. The CDR3 is 12 amino acids. CDR1 is SGHNT and CDR2 is YENEEA in the germline V gene. The sequencing input was blood. This receptor was obtained from a woman between 18 and 29 years old with Graves' hyperthyroidism that later progressed to Graves' ophthalmopathy. The J gene is TRBJ2-7, the V gene TRBV11-3; the D is unclear. The DNA of the CDR3 is TGTGCCAGCAACTTAGTAAGGGACGAGCAGTACTTC. Its translation: CASNLVRDEQYF.